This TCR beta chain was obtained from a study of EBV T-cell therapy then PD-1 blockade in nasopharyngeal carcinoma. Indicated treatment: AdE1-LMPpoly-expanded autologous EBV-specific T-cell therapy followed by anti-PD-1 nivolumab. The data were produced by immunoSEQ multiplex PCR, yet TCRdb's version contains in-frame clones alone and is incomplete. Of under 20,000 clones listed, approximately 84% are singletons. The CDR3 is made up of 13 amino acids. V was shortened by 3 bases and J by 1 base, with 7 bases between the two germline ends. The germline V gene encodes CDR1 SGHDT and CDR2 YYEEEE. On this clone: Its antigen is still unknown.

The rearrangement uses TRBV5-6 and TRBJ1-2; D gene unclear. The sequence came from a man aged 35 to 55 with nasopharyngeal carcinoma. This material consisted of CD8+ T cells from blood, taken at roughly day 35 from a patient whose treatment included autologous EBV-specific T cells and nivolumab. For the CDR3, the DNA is TGTGCCAGCAGCTCCGGAGTTAACTATGGCTACACCTTC. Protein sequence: CASSSGVNYGYTF.